The rows below give T cell receptor beta chains drawn from one sample of a study of shared clonotypes between healthy human individuals. Some clones are missing from TCRdb's copy, which holds only in-frame ones; the method was immunoSEQ multiplex PCR. This table has 100,000 or so clones, approximately 70% appearing once. The sample was memory CD8+ T cells sorted from blood. The receptor set was obtained from a woman in her 30s in good health. CDR3s leave out the opening cysteine and the closing phenylalanine or tryptophan. Clone sizes are given selectively: once, few, many, or a class where the clone is expanded.

>-|TRBV18
ASSLRLEKLF
>-|TRBV9
ASSEDTSGYEQF
>-|TRBV29-1
SVERRSTGELF
>few|TRBV5-6
ASSLGGSYYNEQF
>-|TRBV21-1
ASSKVSRGTSGRSTPGEQY
>-|TRBV19
ASSGGRDYGYT
>-|TRBV14
ASSQEFLSTDTQY
>-|TRBV19
ASSIGQGTEAF
>-|TRBV9
ASSVEGSSSYEQY
>once|TRBV29-1
SVEGDDSYEQY
>few|TRBV6-6
ASSRQGSMGYT
>-|TRBV5-4
ASSSYRESGANVLT
>-|TRBV6-1
ASSDVGGGIQY
>-|TRBV28
ASQGGAGATDEQF
>-|TRBV5-8
ASSSGIQGYNEQY
>-|TRBV5-6
ASSILAGITDTQY
>-|TRBV7-9
ASSLAGVRDEQF
>-|TRBV29-1
SDPLAAQETQY
>few|TRBV27
ASRPGTSHEQY
>-|TRBV15
ATSRDSREIDTQY
>many|TRBV6-4
ASSDLAGGNTGELF
>few|TRBV11-2
ASSLDQETQY
>once|TRBV29-1
STGGASGSTDTQY
>-|TRBV5-1
ASTERQGIATYEQY
>few|TRBV5-6
ASSKPGTSPEQY
>-|TRBV14
ASRDGSSYNEQF
>-|TRBV6-1
ASSEVRDWNEQF
>few|TRBV19
ASSMDIANTGELF
>-|TRBV27
ASIPWGPMTSPSTDTQY
>many|TRBV5-4
ASSPPERNTEAF
>-|TRBV4-2
ASSQRTSGEQY
>-|TRBV18
ASSQPDRGPGTDTQY
>few|TRBV5-1
ASSQRDYAPQF
>few|TRBV2
ASLGTDNQETQY
>few|TRBV5-6
ASSLGRGYLGYEQY
>-|TRBV7-8
ASSLVPAGWFEQY
>-|TRBV6-1
ASSEGTGGSYEQY
>few|TRBV19
ASSKDRFEDYGYT
>-|TRBV7-8
ASSLDIMGDYAETQY
>-|TRBV25-1
ASSEGGAASPQH
>-|TRBV4-1
ASSQPNPLTFSGNTIY
>-|TRBV30
AWSAASGTGLPYEQY
>-|TRBV30
AWSVRGLLSGRPWTQY
>-|TRBV7-9
ASSWGDGLLNNEQF
>few|TRBV25-1
ASSEPGAGAKETQY
>few|TRBV27
ASSLLISGGGLDTQY
>-|TRBV6-1
ASSEGTRVSETQY